This T cell receptor beta chain comes out of a study of Ad26.COV2.S vaccination and SARS-CoV-2 variants. Treatment here: some 19 received Ad26.COV2.S at low or high dose, single or two shots; about 5 received placebo; per-sample allocation not given. Sampling was performed 63 days after the first vaccine or placebo injection. Only in-frame clones appear in the TCRdb table, and some are missing; sequencing was by immunoSEQ multiplex PCR. Here the sample spans hundreds of thousands of clones, more than 80% being singletons. The CDR3 length is 13 residues. Trimming took 7 bases from V and 7 from J; bases not matched to a gene: 9. CDR1 ENHRY and CDR2 SYGVKD come from the germline V gene.

This receptor was obtained from a person between 18 and 60 years old who received the Ad26.COV2.S COVID-19 vaccine or a placebo. Sequencing was performed on peripheral blood, taken in a trial of Ad26.COV2.S vaccine versus placebo. The chain is built from TRBV10-3 and TRBJ2-7; the match to TRBD2 covers 8 bases. The CDR3 spells CAIKRAGVDEQYF. CDR3 bases: TGTGCCATCAAACGAGCGGGAGTAGATGAGCAGTACTTC.